This T cell receptor (beta chain) was profiled in a study of PD-L1 blockade in urothelial cancer (dated by TCRdb to about 2017). Some background on the complete study: All patients started therapy in about 2014 and received atezolizumab 1,200 mg intravenously every 3 weeks. Blood samples were analyzed at 3 weeks after treatment start (second dose) and at 6 weeks after treatment start. An ECOG performance status of 0 or 1 was recorded for the patients, and 0 to 3 prior chemotherapy regimens had been received by the patients. Whole exome sequencing and RNA sequencing of pretreatment tumors were performed alongside TCR sequencing in the same patients. A median of about 150,000 T cells and around 81,000 unique TCRs was obtained from blood samples, and a median clonality of around 0.072 was observed. Pretreatment tumor samples and matched peripheral blood, collected serially before and after atezolizumab treatment, underwent TCR sequencing. Twenty-nine patients had pretreatment blood TCR-seq, roughly 24 had at least one posttreatment blood collection, and roughly 24 had tumor TCR-seq. About 85% of the roughly 29 patients were identified as males with urothelial cancer of bladder origin, and a prior smoking history was reported by 18 of 29 patients. The study, an exploratory multi-omic analysis, examined somatic, immune and clinical correlates of response to PD-L1 blockade with atezolizumab in urothelial cancer. Nine patients reached durable clinical benefit, while 20 or so patients did not. Progression-free survival longer than 6 months counted as durable clinical benefit, and TCR features were additionally tested against both progression-free and overall survival.

This clone was picked up a small number of times. The antigen this receptor binds is unknown. No per-base quality is available; no much larger clone lies one base away. Reading the germline V gene gives CDR1 LGHNA and CDR2 YNFKEQ. The CDR3 contains 16 residues, cysteine and phenylalanine counted. The kept DNA is CDR3 alone, 48 bases in frame from the first base. After removal of 1 base from V and 5 bases from J, the junction retains 6 bases not matched to a gene. Each PCR received spiked-in synthetic TCR analog templates so that absolute template abundance could be estimated from read counts. Using the immunoSEQ assay, TCRbeta CDR3 regions were amplified from genomic DNA with bias-controlled V and J gene primers. Rearranged TCRbeta segments were sequenced at approximately 20X coverage. As for how the authors treated the data: Sequencing errors were corrected by clustering and CDR3s were annotated against IMGT to assign V, D and J genes. Downstream analyses used only productive TCRbeta rearrangements, leaving out any out-of-frame or stop-codon sequences. Clonality was calculated as one minus the Shannon entropy normalized by the log of the number of unique productive sequences. Clones differing between time points or between blood and tumor were identified using Fisher's exact test with Benjamini-Hochberg correction, with an adjusted p below 0.01 applied as the threshold. Not all clones reach the TCRdb copy of this immuneACCESS table, which keeps in-frame sequences only. Checked studies attribute under half of the gap to unresolved V genes and leave the rest unexplained. From that table come the V and J calls and clone size; the DNA was used to work out D and trimming. The sample table contains 95,000 to 100,000 clones; only one count was recorded for about nine tenths of them. The ten largest clones take up roughly 2% of the sample.

The label giving this sample's time point can be read as: pretreatment peripheral blood. A cohort of approximately 30 patients with locally advanced or metastatic urothelial carcinoma, treated at Memorial Sloan Kettering on a trial protocol, was included. Peripheral blood mononuclear cells were collected from each patient pretreatment and during treatment, giving between 1 and 8 total time points per patient. The Qiagen DNeasy Blood extraction kit was used to purify genomic DNA from total PBMCs and from tumor samples. PBMCs were collected pretreatment and during treatment, and were isolated and stored as previously described. Results the study describes overall, beyond this receptor: Greater expansion of tumor-associated TCR clones in peripheral blood 3 weeks after the start of treatment was observed in patients with durable benefit (n of about 21, p = 0.022). Because the sample size was small (n ≈ 30) and many exploratory analyses were performed, the results are intended to be hypothesis-generating. A pretreatment peripheral blood TCR clonality below the median was linked to improved progression-free and overall survival.

The source was PBMCs, collected around atezolizumab (anti-PD-L1) treatment. This clonotype originated in a man in his 60s with urothelial cancer. The sequence joins TRBV4-2 to TRBJ2-1; TRBD2 fits 9 bases in the junction. The base sequence is TGTGCCAGCAGCCAAGTGGCGGGGGGGCTTGACAATGAGCAGTTCTTC. Its product reads: CASSQVAGGLDNEQFF.